A single sample is the source of the 26 T cell receptor beta chains below, sequenced in a study of T-cell reconstitution after alpha-beta-depleted transplantation in children. The TCRbeta library incorporated unique molecular identifiers. Each CDR3 protein is one row after TCRdb ran MiXCR on the PCR reads. The sample includes over 150,000 distinct CDR3 sequences, about 6.6% of them seen just once. The sequencing used PBMCs, collected before TCRalphabeta/CD19-depleted stem cell transplant. The receptors derive from a boy younger than 10 with acute lymphoblastic leukemia, due to receive a stem cell transplant.

This clonotype has at least ten counts. V and J are TRBV10-2 and TRBJ1-1, with 9 bases matching TRBD1. V lost 2 bases, J lost 11 bases, and 6 bases stayed unmatched. CDR1 and CDR2 (germline): WSHSY, SAAADI. This CDR3 has 13 residues. This CDR3 is CASSEDRGTPAFF. CDR3 coding DNA: TGCGCCAGCAGTGAGGACAGGGGGACACCCGCTTTCTTT.

As concerns this clonotype: This may be a read error, as it is one base from a much larger clone. The CDR3 reads CASSLDTASTQCF. DNA of the CDR3: TGCGCCAGCAGCTTGGATACGGCCTCTACGCAGTGTTTT. V usage is TRBV5-1 and J usage is TRBJ2-3; D remains unclear. Germline CDR1 is SGHRS and CDR2 is YFSETQ. CDR3 size: 13 residues.

This clonotype was seen ten or more times. This chain connects TRBV7-2 to TRBJ2-1; a weak D match, TRBD1 (5 bases). The CDR3 consists of 15 residues. The germline V gene has CDR1 SGHTA and CDR2 FQGNSA. Trimming took 0 bases from V and 2 from J, leaving 8 bases between them. The CDR3, as DNA: TGTGCCAGCAGCTTAGCGAAAGGGGCCTACAATGAGCAGTTCTTC. This codes for CASSLAKGAYNEQFF.

This clonotype was counted at least ten times. This rearrangement joins TRBV27 to TRBJ1-5, with D possibly being TRBD1 (6 bases). CDR3 length equals 14 residues. V shed 4 bases and J shed 3 bases, with 10 bases lying between them. Per germline, CDR1 MNHEY and CDR2 SMNVEV (reference sequence). The CDR3 DNA sequence: TGTGCCAGCAGTTCAACAGGGCCCAATCAGCCCCAGCATTTT. It yields the protein CASSSTGPNQPQHF.

This clonotype was recorded at least ten times. The chain joins TRBV11-2 to TRBJ1-2; a weak D match, TRBD1 (6 bases). Trimming stripped 5 bases from V and 5 bases from J, with 15 bases between. Germline lookup yields CDR1 SGHAT and CDR2 FQNNGV. This CDR3 region has 14 residues. CDR3 amino acids: CASSQGGREYGYTF. In DNA, the CDR3 is TGTGCCAGCAGCCAAGGGGGGAGAGAATATGGCTACACCTTC.

This clonotype was recorded many times. V and J are TRBV12-3 or TRBV12-4 and TRBJ2-7, with D unclear. V gave up 6 bases and J gave up 0 bases, with 9 bases separating them. The CDR3 totals 13 residues. CDR3 coding DNA: TGTGCCAGCAGCAGGCGGTACTCCTACGAGCAGTACTTC. Its translation: CASSRRYSYEQYF.

The chain carries TRBV7-6 and TRBJ2-1; possible D gene TRBD2, 6 bases. The V gene's germline CDR1 is SGHVS and CDR2 FNYEAQ. Deletions cut 4 bases from V and 9 bases from J, with 25 bases between. The CDR3 contains 17 residues. In nucleotides, the CDR3 is TGTGCCAGCAGCTCCCCTCCGGGGGAAAGTTTGTTTGGTGAGCAGTTCTTC. It codes for CASSSPPGESLFGEQFF.

This clonotype was recorded at least ten times. The V call is TRBV7-9, the J call TRBJ1-5; 8 bases are a match to TRBD1. J gave up 3 bases and V 4 bases, and 8 bases lay outside the gene matches. CDR3 length: 16 residues. CDR1 is SEHNR, CDR2 FQNEAQ, per germline (reference sequence). The CDR3 DNA sequence: TGTGCCAGCAGCTGGGGGACAGGCCTAAACAATCAGCCCCAGCATTTT. As protein: CASSWGTGLNNQPQHF.

This clonotype was detected ten times or more. The genes are TRBV20-1 and TRBJ2-7; possibly TRBD2 for D (5 bases). The CDR3 covers 12 residues. Trimming pared 1 base from V and 7 bases from J, leaving 11 bases between. Germline V gives CDR1 DFQATT, CDR2 SNEGSKA (reference sequence). The CDR3 is CSARGTLPEQYF. The CDR3 coding sequence is TGCAGTGCTAGAGGGACTCTACCAGAGCAGTACTTC.

This clonotype was seen more than once but under ten times. This chain uses TRBV15 with TRBJ2-7, with 8 bases lining up with TRBD1. This CDR3 has 15 residues. The germline V gene encodes CDR1 LNHNV and CDR2 YYDKDF (reference sequence). After removal of 2 bases from V and 6 bases from J, the junction contained 9 bases not matched to a gene. The CDR3 DNA follows: TGTGCCACCAGCAGACGGACAGGGATAACGTCCGAGCAGTACTTC. Translated: CATSRRTGITSEQYF.

This clonotype was detected only a few times. The V and J genes are TRBV7-2 and TRBJ1-3; 9 bases are a match to TRBD1. The trim removed 5 bases at V and 5 bases at J, leaving 4 bases unmatched. This CDR3 has 14 residues. The germline V gene encodes CDR1 SGHTA and CDR2 FQGNSA. The chain's CDR3 is CASSAGQGRNTIYF. CDR3 coding DNA: TGTGCCAGCAGCGCCGGACAGGGGAGAAACACCATATATTTT. Complete variable domain (other parts from reference TRBV7-2 and TRBJ1-3): GAGVSQSPSNKVTEKGKDVELRCDPISGHTALYWYRQSLGQGLEFLIYFQGNSAPDKSGLPSDRFSAERTGGSVSTLTIQRTQQEDSAVYLCASSAGQGRNTIYFGEGSWLTVV.

This clonotype showed up many times. The chain links TRBV14 to TRBJ2-1; the match to TRBD2 covers 11 bases. Germline V gene lookup returns CDR1 SGHDN and CDR2 FVKESK. This CDR3 spans 16 amino acids. J lost 9 bases, V lost 0 bases, and 7 bases had no gene match. In nucleotides, the CDR3 is TGTGCCAGCAGCCAAGATGGACTAGCGGGCCCCAGTGAGCAGTTCTTC. This gives the protein CASSQDGLAGPSEQFF.

This clonotype was counted at least ten times. CDR3 DNA: TGTGCCAGCAGCTTCGGGACTAGCTACGAGCAGTACTTC. It yields the protein CASSFGTSYEQYF. The rearrangement uses TRBV11-2 and TRBJ2-7, with 8 bases matching TRBD2. Trimming removed 3 bases from V and 3 bases from J; junction bases left unmatched: 1. Germline lookup yields CDR1 SGHAT and CDR2 FQNNGV. CDR3 length: 13 amino acids.

This clonotype has a count of ten or more. CDR3 amino acids: CASSVGMGTTTAEETQYF. DNA for the CDR3: TGCGCCAGCAGCGTTGGGATGGGGACGACTACCGCAGAAGAGACCCAGTACTTC. V is TRBV5-1 and J is TRBJ2-5; D tentatively fits TRBD1 or TRBD2 (5 bases each). V lost 4 bases and J lost 3, with 25 bases in between. Germline CDR1 is SGHRS and CDR2 is YFSETQ. The CDR3 is made up of 18 amino acids.

This clonotype counts as medium-sized. The chain uses TRBV29-1 and TRBJ2-3; D gene unclear. Germline lookup yields CDR1 SQVTM and CDR2 ANQGSEA. The CDR3 length is 12 residues. Between the trimmed V and J ends, which lost 3 bases and 7 bases, there was a span of 11 bases. The DNA of the CDR3 is TGCAGCGTTGAGCCCGGGCCGAATACGCAGTATTTT. Translation: CSVEPGPNTQYF.

V usage is TRBV6-1 and J usage is TRBJ1-4; 7 bases are shared with TRBD1. Germline V gene sequence: CDR1 MNHNS, CDR2 SASEGT. The CDR3 runs to 15 residues. Trimming at V came to 8 bases and at J to 3 bases, leaving 9 bases not matched to a gene. Here the CDR3 reads CASGGRQGSNEKLFF. The CDR3 DNA follows: TGTGCCAGCGGGGGTAGACAGGGCTCTAATGAAAAACTGTTTTTT.

This clonotype was seen a few times. V usage is TRBV5-1 and J usage is TRBJ2-1, with 9 bases matching TRBD1. J lost 9 bases, V lost 4 bases, and 11 bases had no gene match. Germline-derived CDR1 and CDR2 are SGHRS and YFSETQ. The CDR3 is made up of 15 amino acids. The CDR3 region has the DNA TGCGCCAGCAGCGTGACCGGGACAGGGAGTTTTGAGCAGTTCTTC. Translation: CASSVTGTGSFEQFF.

This clonotype was seen many times. The V gene is TRBV7-8, the J gene TRBJ1-1, with no clear D. The CDR3 consists of 14 residues. The germline CDR1 and CDR2 sequences are SGHVS and FQNEAQ. V was trimmed by 2 bases and J by 3 bases, leaving 10 bases between them. CDR3 sequence (DNA): TGTGCCAGCAGCTTATCGGACGGCGACACTGAAGCTTTCTTT. This gives the protein CASSLSDGDTEAFF.

To note about this clonotype: This may be a read error: a much more frequent sequence differs by one nucleotide. The chain carries TRBV20-1 and TRBJ2-3; D is ambiguous. The germline V gene has CDR1 DFQATT and CDR2 SNEGSKA (reference sequence). The CDR3 is 12 residues long. Trimming removed 3 bases from V and 7 bases from J, with 11 bases in between. The CDR3: CSASLQTYTQYF. The CDR3 region has the DNA TGCAGTGCTAGTCTCCAGACATATACGCAGTATTTT.

This clonotype was recorded a few times. This chain uses TRBV7-8 with TRBJ2-5; 7 bases match TRBD1. Germline lookup yields CDR1 SGHVS and CDR2 FQNEAQ. V was pared by 5 bases and J by 2 bases, with 8 bases of the junction left unmatched. This CDR3 region has 15 residues. The DNA of the CDR3 is TGTGCCAGCAGCCCCCCGGGCAGGGGGCAAGAGACCCAGTACTTC. Its protein product is CASSPPGRGQETQYF.

This clonotype was seen many times. The gene calls are TRBV7-9 and TRBJ2-3, with D unclear. This CDR3 is 13 amino acids long. Germline loops: CDR1 SEHNR, CDR2 FQNEAQ (reference sequence). The V end lost 4 bases, the J end lost 6 bases, and 11 bases lay between the germline ends. The CDR3 spells CASSSIIDDTQYF. DNA for the CDR3: TGTGCCAGCAGCTCCATCATTGATGATACGCAGTATTTT.

This chain connects TRBV19 to TRBJ2-7, with D possibly TRBD2 on 6 matching bases. V gave up 5 bases and J gave up 5 bases, with 16 bases separating them. Germline CDR1 LNHDA, CDR2 SQIVND (reference sequence). The CDR3 sequence is 14 residues long. The CDR3 sequence: CASSGTGGRNEQYF. CDR3 bases: TGTGCCAGTAGTGGCACCGGGGGTCGTAACGAGCAGTACTTC.

Only a few counts were recorded for this clonotype. The rearrangement links TRBV3-1 to TRBJ2-1; D might be TRBD1 (5 bases). The CDR3 has 15 amino acids. Germline V CDR1 and CDR2: LGHDT, YNNKEL (reference sequence). Trimming stripped 3 bases from V and 5 bases from J, with 14 bases between. DNA for the CDR3: TGTGCCAGCAGCCATAGGGGTACTCTTAACAATGAGCAGTTCTTC. This encodes CASSHRGTLNNEQFF.

This clonotype was observed a few times. V usage is TRBV7-9 and J usage is TRBJ1-2; maybe TRBD1 (5 bases). CDR3 size: 15 residues. Germline V CDR1 and CDR2: SEHNR, FQNEAQ (reference sequence). The V end was cut by 5 bases, the J end by 3 bases, with 16 bases between. The CDR3 DNA reads TGTGCCAGCAGCGACGGGGGTCCCCAGTACTATGGCTACACCTTC. Translated: CASSDGGPQYYGYTF.

This clonotype was recorded many times. This sequence joins TRBV12-3 or TRBV12-4 and TRBJ2-3, with 13 bases that match TRBD2. J lost 5 bases, V lost 5 bases, and 7 bases had no gene match. This CDR3 is 16 amino acids long. In DNA form, the CDR3 reads TGTGCCAGCAGTGAAACTAGCGGGGGGGCCATAGATACGCAGTATTTT. This translates into CASSETSGGAIDTQYF.

In its sample, this clonotype was seen many times. V and J are TRBV20-1 and TRBJ2-1; D is uncertain. The CDR3 is 13 amino acids. V lost 1 base and J 4 bases, leaving 8 bases between the germline ends. From germline, CDR1 is DFQATT and CDR2 SNEGSKA (reference sequence). The CDR3 nucleotides are TGCAGTGCTAGAGGTCTCATTTACAATGAGCAGTTCTTC. Translation: CSARGLIYNEQFF.